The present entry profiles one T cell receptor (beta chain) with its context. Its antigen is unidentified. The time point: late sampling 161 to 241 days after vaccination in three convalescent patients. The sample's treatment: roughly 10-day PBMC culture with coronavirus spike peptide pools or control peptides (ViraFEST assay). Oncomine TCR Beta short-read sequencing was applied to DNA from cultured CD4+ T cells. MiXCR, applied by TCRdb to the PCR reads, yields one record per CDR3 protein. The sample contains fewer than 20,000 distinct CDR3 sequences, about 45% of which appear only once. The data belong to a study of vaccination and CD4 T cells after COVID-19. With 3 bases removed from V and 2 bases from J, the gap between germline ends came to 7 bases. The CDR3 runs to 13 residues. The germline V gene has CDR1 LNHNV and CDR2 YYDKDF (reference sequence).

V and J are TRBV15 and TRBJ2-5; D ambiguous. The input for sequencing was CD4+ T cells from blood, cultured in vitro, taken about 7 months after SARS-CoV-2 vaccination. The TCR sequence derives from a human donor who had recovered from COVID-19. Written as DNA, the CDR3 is TGTGCCACCAGCAGGGCTGGGCAAGAGACCCAGTACTTC. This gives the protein CATSRAGQETQYF.